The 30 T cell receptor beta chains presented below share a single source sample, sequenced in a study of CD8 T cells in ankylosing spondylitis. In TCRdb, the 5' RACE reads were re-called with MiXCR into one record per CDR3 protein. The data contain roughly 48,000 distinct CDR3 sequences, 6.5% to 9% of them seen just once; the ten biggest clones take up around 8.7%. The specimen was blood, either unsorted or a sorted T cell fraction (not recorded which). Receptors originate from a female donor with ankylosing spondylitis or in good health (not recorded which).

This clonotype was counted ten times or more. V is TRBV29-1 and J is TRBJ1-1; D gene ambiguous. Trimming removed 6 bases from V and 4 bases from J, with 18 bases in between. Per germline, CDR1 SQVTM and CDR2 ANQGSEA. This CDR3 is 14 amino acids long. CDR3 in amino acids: CSVGRGSPPTEAFF. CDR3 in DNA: TGCAGCGTCGGGAGAGGGTCCCCCCCCACTGAAGCTTTCTTT.

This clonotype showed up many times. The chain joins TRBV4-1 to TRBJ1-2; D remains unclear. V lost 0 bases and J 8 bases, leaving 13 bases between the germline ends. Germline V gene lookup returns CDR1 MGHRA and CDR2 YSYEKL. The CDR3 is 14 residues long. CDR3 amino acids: CASSQDIGSPGYTF. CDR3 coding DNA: TGCGCCAGCAGCCAAGATATCGGCAGCCCAGGCTACACCTTC.

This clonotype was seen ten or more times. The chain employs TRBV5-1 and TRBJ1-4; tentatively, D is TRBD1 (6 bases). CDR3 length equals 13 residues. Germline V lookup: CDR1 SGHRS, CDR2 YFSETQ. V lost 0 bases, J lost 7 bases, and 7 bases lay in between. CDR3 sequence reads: CASSLARGEKLFF. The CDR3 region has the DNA TGCGCCAGCAGCTTGGCCAGGGGTGAAAAACTGTTTTTT.

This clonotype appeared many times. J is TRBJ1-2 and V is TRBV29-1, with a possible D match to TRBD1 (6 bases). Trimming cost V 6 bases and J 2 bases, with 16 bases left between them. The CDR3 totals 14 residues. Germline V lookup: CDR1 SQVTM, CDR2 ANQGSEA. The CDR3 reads CSVVDSDANYGYTF. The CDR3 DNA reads TGCAGCGTAGTGGACAGTGACGCCAACTATGGCTACACCTTC.

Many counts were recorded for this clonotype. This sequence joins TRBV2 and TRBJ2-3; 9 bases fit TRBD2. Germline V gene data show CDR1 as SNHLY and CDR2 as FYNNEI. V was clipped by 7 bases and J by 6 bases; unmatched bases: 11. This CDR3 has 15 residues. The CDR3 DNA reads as TGTGCCAGCATTTTTAGCGGGGGCCCGGGGGATACGCAGTATTTT. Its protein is CASIFSGGPGDTQYF.

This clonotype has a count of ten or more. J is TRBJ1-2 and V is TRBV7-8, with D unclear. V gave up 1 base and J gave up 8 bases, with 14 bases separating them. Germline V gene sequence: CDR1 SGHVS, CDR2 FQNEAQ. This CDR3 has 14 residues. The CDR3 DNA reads TGTGCCAGCAGCTTAGTGGGAACAGAGGTCGGCTACACCTTC. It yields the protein CASSLVGTEVGYTF.

CDR3 in amino acids: CASSFGRGPSSYNSPLHF. CDR3 coding DNA: TGTGCCAGCAGTTTCGGCAGGGGCCCTAGCTCCTATAATTCACCCCTCCACTTT. This sequence joins TRBV6-5 and TRBJ1-6; a weak D match, TRBD1 (6 bases). Germline V CDR1 and CDR2: MNHEY, SVGAGI. The V end was cut by 4 bases, the J end by 0 bases, with 16 bases between. The CDR3 totals 18 residues.

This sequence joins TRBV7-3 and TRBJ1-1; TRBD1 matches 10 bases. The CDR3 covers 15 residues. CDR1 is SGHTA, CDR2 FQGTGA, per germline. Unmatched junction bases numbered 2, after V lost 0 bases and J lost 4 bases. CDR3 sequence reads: CASSLTGQGSTEAFF. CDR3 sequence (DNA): TGTGCCAGCAGCTTAACGGGACAGGGGAGCACTGAAGCTTTCTTT.

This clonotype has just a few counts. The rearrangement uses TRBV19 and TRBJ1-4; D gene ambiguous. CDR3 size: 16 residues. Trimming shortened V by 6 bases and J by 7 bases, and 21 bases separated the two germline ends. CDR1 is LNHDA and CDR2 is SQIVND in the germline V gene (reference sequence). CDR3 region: CASSNGRPNLPEKLFF. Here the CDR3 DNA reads TGTGCCAGTAGCAACGGCAGGCCGAACCTGCCTGAAAAACTGTTTTTT.

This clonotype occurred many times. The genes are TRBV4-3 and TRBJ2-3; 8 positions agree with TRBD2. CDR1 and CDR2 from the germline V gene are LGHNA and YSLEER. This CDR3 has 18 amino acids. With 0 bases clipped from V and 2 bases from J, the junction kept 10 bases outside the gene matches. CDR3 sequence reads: CASSQEARGGINTDTQYF. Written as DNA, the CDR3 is TGCGCCAGCAGCCAAGAGGCCCGGGGGGGGATAAACACAGATACGCAGTATTTT.

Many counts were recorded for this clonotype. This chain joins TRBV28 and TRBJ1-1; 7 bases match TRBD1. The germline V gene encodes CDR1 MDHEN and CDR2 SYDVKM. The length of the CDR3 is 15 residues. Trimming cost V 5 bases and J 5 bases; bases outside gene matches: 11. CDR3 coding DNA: TGTGCCAGCAGTCCCCCGACAGGGAGGAGGACTGAAGCTTTCTTT. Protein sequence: CASSPPTGRRTEAFF.

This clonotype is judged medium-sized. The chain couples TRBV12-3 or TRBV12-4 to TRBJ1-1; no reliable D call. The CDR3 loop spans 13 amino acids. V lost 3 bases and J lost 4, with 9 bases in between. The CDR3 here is CASSFLVGTEAFF. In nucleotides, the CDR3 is TGTGCCAGCAGTTTTTTGGTCGGCACTGAAGCTTTCTTT.

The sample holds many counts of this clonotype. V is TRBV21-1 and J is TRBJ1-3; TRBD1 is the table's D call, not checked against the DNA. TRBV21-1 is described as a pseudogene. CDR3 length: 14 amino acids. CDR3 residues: CASSHRGLGNTIYF. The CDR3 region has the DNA TGTGCCAGCAGCCACAGGGGGCTCGGGAACACCATATATTTT.

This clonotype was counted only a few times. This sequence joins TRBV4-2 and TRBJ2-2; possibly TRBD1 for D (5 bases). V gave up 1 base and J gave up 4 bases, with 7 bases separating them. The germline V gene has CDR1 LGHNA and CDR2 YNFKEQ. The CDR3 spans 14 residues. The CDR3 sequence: CASSQARGTGELFF. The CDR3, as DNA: TGTGCCAGCAGCCAAGCAAGGGGCACCGGGGAGCTGTTTTTT.

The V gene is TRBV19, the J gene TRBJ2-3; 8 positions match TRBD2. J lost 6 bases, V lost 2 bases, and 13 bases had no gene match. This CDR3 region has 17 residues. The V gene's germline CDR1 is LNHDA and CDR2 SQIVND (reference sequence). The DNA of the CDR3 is TGTGCCAGTAGTATAAGGGGGTCCGGGACTAGTGGTGATACGCAGTATTTT. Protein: CASSIRGSGTSGDTQYF. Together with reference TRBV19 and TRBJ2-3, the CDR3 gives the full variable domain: DGGITQSPKYLFRKEGQNVTLSCEQNLNHDAMYWYRQDPGQGLRLIYYSQIVNDFQKGDIAEGYSVSREKKESFPLTVTSAQKNPTAFYLCASSIRGSGTSGDTQYFGPGTRLTVL.

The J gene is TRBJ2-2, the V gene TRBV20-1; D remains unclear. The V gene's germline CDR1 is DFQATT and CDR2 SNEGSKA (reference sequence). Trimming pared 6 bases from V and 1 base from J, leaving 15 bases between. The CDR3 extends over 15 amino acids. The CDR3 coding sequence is TGCAGTGCCCCTGCGTATCGGAAGAACACCGGGGAGCTGTTTTTT. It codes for CSAPAYRKNTGELFF.

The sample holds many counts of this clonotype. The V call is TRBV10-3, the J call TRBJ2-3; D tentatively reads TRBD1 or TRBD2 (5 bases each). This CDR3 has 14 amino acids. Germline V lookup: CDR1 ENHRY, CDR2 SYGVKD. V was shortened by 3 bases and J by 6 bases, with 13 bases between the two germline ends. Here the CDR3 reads CAISDGGYRDTQYF. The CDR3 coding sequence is TGTGCCATCAGTGATGGGGGATATCGGGATACGCAGTATTTT.

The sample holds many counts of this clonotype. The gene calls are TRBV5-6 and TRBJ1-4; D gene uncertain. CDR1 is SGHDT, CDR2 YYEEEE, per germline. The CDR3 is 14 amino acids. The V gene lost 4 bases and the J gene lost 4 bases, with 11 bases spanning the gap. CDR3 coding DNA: TGTGCCAGCAGCCTGGACGGACTTAATGAAAAACTGTTTTTT. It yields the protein CASSLDGLNEKLFF.

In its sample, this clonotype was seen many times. The CDR3, as DNA: TGTGCCAGCAGTCCCTCGCCGAATGAGCAGTTCTTC. The encoded protein is CASSPSPNEQFF. The chain has TRBV12-3 or TRBV12-4 and TRBJ2-1; D not resolved. V lost 5 bases and J lost 7, with 9 bases in between. The CDR3 covers 12 residues.

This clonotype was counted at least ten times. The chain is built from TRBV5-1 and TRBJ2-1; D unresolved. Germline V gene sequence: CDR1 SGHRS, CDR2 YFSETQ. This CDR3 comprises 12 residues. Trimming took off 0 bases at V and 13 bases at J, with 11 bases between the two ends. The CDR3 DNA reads TGCGCCAGCAGCTTGGGTCGTGCCTTACAGTTCTTC. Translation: CASSLGRALQFF.

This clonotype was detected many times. For the CDR3, the DNA is TGTGCCAGCAGTTTAGCGCGCGGGGACCCGAACACCGGGGAGCTGTTTTTT. It is translated as CASSLARGDPNTGELFF. The chain joins TRBV12-3 or TRBV12-4 to TRBJ2-2, with D possibly being TRBD2 (6 bases). V shed 0 bases and J shed 0 bases, with 11 bases lying between them. The CDR3 has 17 residues.

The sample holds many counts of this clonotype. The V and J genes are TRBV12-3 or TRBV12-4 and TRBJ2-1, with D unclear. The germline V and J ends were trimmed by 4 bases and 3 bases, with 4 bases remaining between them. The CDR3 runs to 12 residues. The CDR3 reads CASSSGYNEQFF. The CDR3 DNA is TGTGCCAGCAGTTCCGGCTACAATGAGCAGTTCTTC.

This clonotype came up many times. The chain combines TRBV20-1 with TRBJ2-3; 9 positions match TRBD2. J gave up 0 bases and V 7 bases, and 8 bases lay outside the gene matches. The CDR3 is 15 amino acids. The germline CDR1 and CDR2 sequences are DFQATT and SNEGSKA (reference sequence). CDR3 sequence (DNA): TGCAGTGAGTTAGCGGGGGAGTACAGCACAGATACGCAGTATTTT. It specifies CSELAGEYSTDTQYF.

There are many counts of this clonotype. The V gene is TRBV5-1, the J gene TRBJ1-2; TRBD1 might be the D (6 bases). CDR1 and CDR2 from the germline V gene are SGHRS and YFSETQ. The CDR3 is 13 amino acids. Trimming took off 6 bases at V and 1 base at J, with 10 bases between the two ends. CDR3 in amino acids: CASTPGVNYGYTF. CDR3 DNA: TGCGCCAGCACCCCAGGGGTTAACTATGGCTACACCTTC. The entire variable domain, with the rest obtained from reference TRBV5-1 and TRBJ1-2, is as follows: KAGVTQTPRYLIKTRGQQVTLSCSPISGHRSVSWYQQTPGQGLQFLFEYFSETQRNKGNFPGRFSGRQFSNSRSEMNVSTLELGDSALYLCASTPGVNYGYTFGSGTRLTVV.

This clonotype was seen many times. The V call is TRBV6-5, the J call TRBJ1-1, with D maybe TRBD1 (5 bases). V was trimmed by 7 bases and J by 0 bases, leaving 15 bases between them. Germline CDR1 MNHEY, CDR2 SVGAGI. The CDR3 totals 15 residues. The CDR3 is CASKTARDLNTEAFF. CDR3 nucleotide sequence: TGTGCCAGCAAGACCGCAAGGGACCTGAACACTGAAGCTTTCTTT.

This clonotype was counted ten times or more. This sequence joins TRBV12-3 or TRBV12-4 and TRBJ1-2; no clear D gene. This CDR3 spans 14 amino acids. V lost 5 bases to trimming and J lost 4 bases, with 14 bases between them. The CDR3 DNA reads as TGTGCCAGCAGTAGGGTCGGACGGATCTATGGCTACACCTTC. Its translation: CASSRVGRIYGYTF.

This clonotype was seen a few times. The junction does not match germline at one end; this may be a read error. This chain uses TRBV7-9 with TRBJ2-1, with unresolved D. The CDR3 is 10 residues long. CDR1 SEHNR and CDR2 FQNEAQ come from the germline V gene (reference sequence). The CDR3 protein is CASSLDLQSF. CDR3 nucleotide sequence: TGTGCCAGCAGCTTAGATCTCCAGAGCTTC.

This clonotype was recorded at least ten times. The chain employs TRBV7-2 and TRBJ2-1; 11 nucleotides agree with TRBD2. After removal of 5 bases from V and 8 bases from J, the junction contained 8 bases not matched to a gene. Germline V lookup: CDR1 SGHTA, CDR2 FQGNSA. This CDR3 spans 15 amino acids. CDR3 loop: CASSVSGGAGDEQFF. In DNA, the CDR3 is TGTGCCAGCAGCGTTAGCGGGGGGGCCGGGGATGAGCAGTTCTTC.

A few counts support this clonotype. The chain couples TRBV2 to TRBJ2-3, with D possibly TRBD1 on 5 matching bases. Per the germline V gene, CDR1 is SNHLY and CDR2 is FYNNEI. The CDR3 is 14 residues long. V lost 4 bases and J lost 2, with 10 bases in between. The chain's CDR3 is CASSVTGHTDTQYF. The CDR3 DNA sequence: TGTGCCAGCAGTGTCACAGGTCACACAGATACGCAGTATTTT.

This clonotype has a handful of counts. CDR3: CASSPTSQFFGTDTQYF. The CDR3 DNA reads as TGTGCCAGCAGCCCCACCTCTCAATTTTTTGGGACAGATACGCAGTATTTT. The rearrangement links TRBV7-2 to TRBJ2-3; no clear D. This CDR3 spans 17 amino acids. V was pared by 5 bases and J by 3 bases, with 21 bases between. Germline CDR1 and CDR2: SGHTA and FQGNSA. Together with reference TRBV7-2 and TRBJ2-3, the CDR3 gives the full variable domain: GAGVSQSPSNKVTEKGKDVELRCDPISGHTALYWYRQSLGQGLEFLIYFQGNSAPDKSGLPSDRFSAERTGGSVSTLTIQRTQQEDSAVYLCASSPTSQFFGTDTQYFGPGTRLTVL.